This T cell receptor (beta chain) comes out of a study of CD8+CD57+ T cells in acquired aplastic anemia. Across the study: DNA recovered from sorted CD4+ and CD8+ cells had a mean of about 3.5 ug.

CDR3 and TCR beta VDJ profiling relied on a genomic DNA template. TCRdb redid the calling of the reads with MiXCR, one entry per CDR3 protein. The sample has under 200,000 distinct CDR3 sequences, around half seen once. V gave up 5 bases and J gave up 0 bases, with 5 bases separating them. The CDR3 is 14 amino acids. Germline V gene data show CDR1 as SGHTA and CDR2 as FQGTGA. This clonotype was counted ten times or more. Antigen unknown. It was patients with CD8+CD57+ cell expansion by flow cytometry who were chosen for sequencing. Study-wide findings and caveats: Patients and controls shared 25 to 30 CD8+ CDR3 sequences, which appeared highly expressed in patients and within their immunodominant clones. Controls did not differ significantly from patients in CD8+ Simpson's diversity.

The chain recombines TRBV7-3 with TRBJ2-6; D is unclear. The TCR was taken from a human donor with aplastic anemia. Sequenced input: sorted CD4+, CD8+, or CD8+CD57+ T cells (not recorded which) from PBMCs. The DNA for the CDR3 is TGTGCCAGCAGCCGTTACTCTGGGGCCAACGTCCTGACTTTC. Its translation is CASSRYSGANVLTF.